This paragraph covers one T cell receptor beta chain sequence. The antigen is undetermined. A much larger clonotype is one base distant, so this may be a read error. Per germline, CDR1 SGHDN and CDR2 FVKESK. The CDR3 runs 13 residues. The data are from a study of glioma-infiltrating T cells. Study findings and constraints: Only very few CDR3 sequences appeared in both tissue and blood.

Using RNA template, CDR3s of TCR alpha and beta were amplified with iRepertoire arm-PCR. Tissue mRNA or PBMC total RNA, about 90-400 ng, went into one-step reverse transcription and amplification. TCRdb independently ran MiXCR on the multiplex PCR reads; one entry per CDR3 protein. Of more than 85,000 distinct CDR3 sequences listed, around 25% are singletons. The sample taken for sequencing was glioma tissue, nonneoplastic brain tissue, or PBMCs (not recorded which). The gene calls are TRBV14 and TRBJ1-5; D not certain. The source of this sequence is a human donor with low-grade glioma or glioblastoma, undergoing nonglioma brain surgery, or in good health (not recorded which). CDR3 region: CASGQGPRQPQHF. The CDR3 DNA follows: TGTGCCAGCGGCCAAGGCCCCCGGCAGCCCCAGCATTTT.